The 12 T cell receptor beta chains below were found in one sample sequenced in a study of regulatory T cells in long-lasting Graves disease. Time point described: newly diagnosed GD, antithyroid drugs for less than 3 months. TCR sequences were obtained from RNA taken from PBMCs. Building of the TCR beta libraries involved iRepertoire HTBI primers and Arm-PCR of CDR3 regions. Each CDR3 protein gets one entry after TCRdb re-called the multiplex PCR reads with MiXCR. The sample holds a few hundred thousand distinct CDR3 sequences, approximately 13% seen once. These data are also associated with another study on T cells in Graves' hyperthyroidism and ophthalmopathy.

Material: peripheral blood mononuclear cells (PBMCs), obtained at new diagnosis, from a patient treated with antithyroid drugs. The receptors come from a man aged 25 to 40 with Graves disease.

The chain has TRBV6-1 and TRBJ2-1; TRBD2 is a possible D gene (5 bases). The germline V and J ends were trimmed by 7 bases and 4 bases, with 11 bases remaining between them. Per the germline V gene, CDR1 is MNHNS and CDR2 is SASEGT. The CDR3 is 13 amino acids. This CDR3 is CASKGRGYNEQFF. The CDR3 bases are TGTGCCAGCAAAGGGAGAGGGTACAATGAGCAGTTCTTC.

The table lists this clonotype with many counts. The CDR3 is CAISELPGLAGGTGELFF. DNA for the CDR3: TGTGCCATCAGTGAGCTCCCGGGACTAGCGGGAGGCACCGGGGAGCTGTTTTTT. The rearrangement joins TRBV10-3 to TRBJ2-2; 15 positions match TRBD2. The CDR3 contains 18 residues. J gave up 4 bases and V 2 bases, and 5 bases lay outside the gene matches. The germline gives CDR1 ENHRY, CDR2 SYGVKD.

There are many counts of this clonotype. J is TRBJ2-1 and V is TRBV14; D possibly corresponds to TRBD2 (6 bases). From germline, CDR1 is SGHDN and CDR2 FVKESK. V was trimmed by 3 bases and J by 3 bases, leaving 15 bases between them. The CDR3 extends over 16 amino acids. This chain's CDR3 is CASSHKIAENYNEQFF. The CDR3 DNA reads as TGTGCCAGCAGCCACAAGATAGCGGAAAACTACAATGAGCAGTTCTTC.

This clonotype was recorded at least ten times. This chain joins TRBV30 and TRBJ1-2, with D unresolved. Germline-derived CDR1 and CDR2 are GTSNPN and SVGIG (reference sequence). V was trimmed by 1 base and J by 8 bases, leaving 14 bases between them. This CDR3 region has 13 residues. The CDR3 DNA is TGTGCCTGGAGTGAGGGTAGCGCCGGCGGCTACACCTTC. Translating it yields CAWSEGSAGGYTF.

This clonotype was detected a few times. The chain carries TRBV18 and TRBJ2-1, with 7 bases lining up with TRBD1. CDR3 length equals 15 residues. V gave up 3 bases and J gave up 4 bases; unmatched junction bases: 6. Germline CDR1 reads KGHSH; CDR2 reads LQKENI. CDR3 sequence: CASSPGQAPYNEQFF. CDR3 in DNA: TGTGCCAGCTCACCCGGACAGGCGCCTTACAATGAGCAGTTCTTC.

This sequence joins TRBV24-1 and TRBJ2-3; 7 positions match TRBD1. J lost 5 bases, V lost 9 bases, and 1 base had no gene match. The germline V gene encodes CDR1 KGHDR and CDR2 SFDVKD. The CDR3 length is 11 residues. The CDR3 DNA is TGTGCCACCCGACAGGGAGATACGCAGTATTTT. Its protein product is CATRQGDTQYF.

Points on this clonotype: The junction shows a germline mismatch at one end, possibly a read error. The chain employs TRBV19 and TRBJ2-3; TRBD1 agrees at 10 bases. Germline CDR1 reads LNHDA; CDR2 reads SQIVND (reference sequence). This CDR3 contains 14 residues. CDR3 residues: CVSSIGQGADTQYF. CDR3 DNA sequence: TGTGTCAGTAGTATAGGACAGGGGGCAGATACGCAGTATTTT.

Note on this clonotype: At one of its ends the junction is not consistent with the germline gene, which may arise from a read error. CDR3 residues: CVSSQSTSGEGNIQYF. In DNA form, the CDR3 reads TGTGTCAGCAGCCAATCCACTAGCGGGGAAGGAAACATTCAGTACTTC. The rearrangement links TRBV11-3 to TRBJ2-4, with 10 nucleotides matching TRBD2. CDR3 size: 16 residues. CDR1 and CDR2 (germline): SGHNT, YENEEA. Drawing the rest from reference TRBV11-3 and TRBJ2-4, the complete variable domain is EAGVVQSPRYKIIEKKQPVAFWCNPISGHNTLYWYLQNLGQGPELLIRYENEEAVDDSQLPKDRFSAERLKGVDSTLKIQPAELGDSAVYLCVSSQSTSGEGNIQYFGAGTRLSVL.

The sample holds many counts of this clonotype. V gene TRBV11-2 combines with J gene TRBJ1-1; D is undetermined. Trimming removed 0 bases at V and 4 bases at J, with 15 bases between. This CDR3 has 16 amino acids. In germline, CDR1 is SGHAT, CDR2 FQNNGV. The CDR3 DNA follows: TGTGCCAGCAGCTTAGAGTGGCCCGGGGTCGGCACTGAAGCTTTCTTT. Amino acid sequence: CASSLEWPGVGTEAFF. The entire variable domain, with the rest obtained from reference TRBV11-2 and TRBJ1-1, is as follows: EAGVAQSPRYKIIEKRQSVAFWCNPISGHATLYWYQQILGQGPKLLIQFQNNGVVDDSQLPKDRFSAERLKGVDSTLKIQPAKLEDSAVYLCASSLEWPGVGTEAFFGQGTRLTVV.

This clonotype was counted at least ten times. The V call is TRBV11-2, the J call TRBJ2-7; no firm D call. V was trimmed by 5 bases and J by 0 bases, leaving 5 bases between them. The CDR3 sequence is 12 residues long. The germline V gene has CDR1 SGHAT and CDR2 FQNNGV. The CDR3 is CASSVSSYEQYF. CDR3 nucleotides: TGTGCCAGCAGCGTTTCCTCCTACGAGCAGTACTTC. The entire variable domain, with the rest obtained from reference TRBV11-2 and TRBJ2-7, is as follows: EAGVAQSPRYKIIEKRQSVAFWCNPISGHATLYWYQQILGQGPKLLIQFQNNGVVDDSQLPKDRFSAERLKGVDSTLKIQPAKLEDSAVYLCASSVSSYEQYFGPGTRLTVT.

Only a few counts were recorded for this clonotype. The V gene is TRBV6-1, the J gene TRBJ2-1; 13 bases match TRBD2. CDR3 length: 13 amino acids. Per germline, CDR1 MNHNS and CDR2 SASEGT. V gave up 6 bases and J gave up 10 bases; unmatched junction bases: 3. The CDR3 protein is CASSWTSGSEQFF. The CDR3, as DNA: TGTGCCAGCAGCTGGACTAGCGGGAGCGAGCAGTTCTTC.

This clonotype was counted many times. V is TRBV12-3 or TRBV12-4 and J is TRBJ2-1; TRBD1 matches 8 bases. Trimming removed 3 bases from V and 6 bases from J; junction bases left unmatched: 10. The CDR3 spans 16 residues. In DNA, the CDR3 is TGTGCCAGCAGTTTGATCCCTACCGGGACAGGCAATGAGCAGTTCTTC. Amino acid sequence: CASSLIPTGTGNEQFF.